This T cell receptor beta chain derives from a study of T cells expressing NK-cell markers. Production of TCR beta cDNA relied on 5'RACE template switching with UMIs. TCRdb reprocessed the 5' RACE reads and stores each CDR3 protein as one record, lacking DNA. The repertoire shows around 380,000 distinct CDR3 sequences; the top ten hold 9.5% to 12%. This TCR was recovered from a woman aged 50 to 60 in good health. The sample comprised blood T cells: a sorted CD56 or NKG2C T cell subset, CD4+ or CD8+ T cells, or bulk PBMC T cells (not recorded which).

The CDR3 region is CASSKYPSYEQYF. This chain connects TRBV27 to TRBJ2-7. The CDR3 spans 13 residues. CDR1 MNHEY and CDR2 SMNVEV come from the germline V gene (reference sequence).